This T cell receptor (beta chain) was sequenced in a study of T cell changes during pregnancy in multiple sclerosis. From germline, CDR1 is SGHDT and CDR2 YYEEEE. The CDR3 covers 13 residues. V was cut by 0 bases and J by 7 bases, with 10 bases left in between. TCRdb's copy holds only in-frame clones and misses some; the assay was immunoSEQ multiplex PCR. The data show under 75,000 clones, about nine tenths seen once. This chain connects TRBV5-6 to TRBJ1-2; D gene unclear. The sequencing used peripheral blood, collected in the first trimester of pregnancy. The sequence was collected from a female donor with multiple sclerosis, enrolled in a pregnancy study. The DNA of the CDR3 is TGTGCCAGCAGCTTGGGGGTTTCGGGTGGCTACACCTTC. Translated: CASSLGVSGGYTF.